The 21 T cell receptor beta chains below all came from one sample that was sequenced in a study of blood T cell repertoires in COVID-19. Some clones are missing from TCRdb's copy, which holds only in-frame ones; the method was immunoSEQ multiplex PCR. The table has fewer than 130,000 clones, 70% to 90% seen once. The sequencing input was peripheral blood. The source is a human donor in a cohort sampled during active COVID-19.

This clone was observed once. This chain uses TRBV7-9 with TRBJ2-5, with TRBD2 identical over 8 bases. The CDR3 loop spans 17 amino acids. Germline CDR1 is SEHNR and CDR2 is FQNEAQ (reference sequence). V lost 4 bases to trimming and J lost 5 bases; unmatched junction nucleotides: 15. CDR3 sequence reads: CASSSSGSGGPRETQYF. DNA of the CDR3: TGTGCCAGCAGCTCATCGGGGTCGGGGGGGCCCCGGGAGACCCAGTACTTC.

This chain joins TRBV3-1 (or the pseudogene TRBV3-2) and TRBJ2-7; possibly TRBD1 for D (7 bases). V was cut by 3 bases and J by 7 bases, with 16 bases left in between. Germline V lookup: CDR1 LGHDT, CDR2 YNNKEL (reference sequence). The CDR3 loop spans 14 amino acids. The chain's CDR3 is CASSQRGRGREQYF. Written as DNA, the CDR3 is TGTGCCAGCAGCCAGAGGGGCAGGGGGAGGGAGCAGTACTTC.

A single count supports this clone. This CDR3 reads CVRRHTGFETQYF. The CDR3 nucleotides are TGTGTCAGAAGACACACAGGGTTCGAGACCCAGTACTTC. This chain uses TRBV7-5 with TRBJ2-5; TRBD1, as called in the table, went unchecked against the DNA. TRBV7-5 constitutes a pseudogene. The CDR3 is 13 amino acids.

The chain recombines TRBV6-5 with TRBJ1-2, with 7 bases identical to TRBD1. Trimming at V came to 5 bases and at J to 0 bases, leaving 3 bases not matched to a gene. Germline CDR1 MNHEY, CDR2 SVGAGI. This CDR3 is built from 14 residues. CDR3 DNA sequence: TGTGCCAGCAGTAGACAGGGCTCTAACTATGGCTACACCTTC. It yields the protein CASSRQGSNYGYTF.

The chain is built from TRBV5-3 and TRBJ1-5; 8 bases fit TRBD1. TRBV5-3 is an open reading frame, and its role is uncertain. V shed 3 bases, J shed 4 bases, and the junction held 9 bases outside the gene matches. The CDR3 consists of 16 residues. In DNA form, the CDR3 reads TGTGCCAGAAGCTCTCCCCGGGACAGGAGAAATCAGCCCCAGCATTTT. Encoded protein: CARSSPRDRRNQPQHF.

CDR3 region: CAWTERKRASTDTQYF. The CDR3 nucleotides read TGTGCCTGGACCGAACGAAAGCGGGCTAGCACAGATACGCAGTATTTT. The gene calls are TRBV30 and TRBJ2-3; tentatively, D is TRBD2 (6 bases). Trimming took 4 bases from V and 0 from J, leaving 17 bases between them. Germline V lookup: CDR1 GTSNPN, CDR2 SVGIG (reference sequence). CDR3 length: 16 amino acids.

The chain employs TRBV5-1 and TRBJ2-7, with 16 bases that match TRBD2. This CDR3 comprises 16 residues. CDR1 and CDR2 from the germline V gene are SGHRS and YFSETQ. V shed 6 bases, J shed 1 base, and the junction held 4 bases outside the gene matches. CDR3 residues: CASNPGLAGGSYEQYF. CDR3 nucleotide sequence: TGCGCCAGCAACCCGGGACTAGCGGGAGGGTCCTACGAGCAGTACTTC. Using reference TRBV5-1 and TRBJ2-7 for the parts outside the CDR3, the full variable domain is KAGVTQTPRYLIKTRGQQVTLSCSPISGHRSVSWYQQTPGQGLQFLFEYFSETQRNKGNFPGRFSGRQFSNSRSEMNVSTLELGDSALYLCASNPGLAGGSYEQYFGPGTRLTVT.

V gene TRBV30 combines with J gene TRBJ1-6, with D unresolved. Trimming took 1 base from V and 0 from J, leaving 28 bases between them. The CDR3 has 22 amino acids. The germline V gene encodes CDR1 GTSNPN and CDR2 SVGIG (reference sequence). In nucleotides, the CDR3 is TGTGCCTGGAGTGAACGATGGGGAGTAATCACCCACCGCAACTCCTATAATTCACCCCTCCACTTT. Protein product: CAWSERWGVITHRNSYNSPLHF.

The genes are TRBV5-1 and TRBJ2-3, with a tentative D call TRBD2 (7 bases). This CDR3 region has 14 residues. The V gene lost 7 bases and the J gene lost 4 bases, with 16 bases spanning the gap. Germline assignment: CDR1 SGHRS and CDR2 YFSETQ. The CDR3, as DNA: TGCGCCAGCTCGTGGGCGGGGGCTTCAGATACGCAGTATTTT. Residues: CASSWAGASDTQYF.

This clone was observed once. The chain joins TRBV4-2 to TRBJ1-5, with D possibly matching TRBD1 (5 bases). Between the trimmed V and J ends, which lost 0 bases and 4 bases, there was a span of 10 bases. Germline CDR1 LGHNA, CDR2 YNFKEQ. The CDR3 runs 15 residues. In DNA form, the CDR3 reads TGTGCCAGCAGCCAAGAGGGGGGGGGTAATCAGCCCCAGCATTTT. The encoded protein is CASSQEGGGNQPQHF.

The V call is TRBV27, the J call TRBJ1-4, with TRBD1 identical over 7 bases. This CDR3 has 13 residues. Germline V gene sequence: CDR1 MNHEY, CDR2 SMNVEV (reference sequence). After removal of 5 bases from V and 7 bases from J, the junction contained 4 bases not matched to a gene. CDR3 bases: TGTGCCAGCAGTCCCCAGGGGGGTGAAAAACTGTTTTTT. It encodes CASSPQGGEKLFF.

This CDR3 reads CASSRGRGAYNEQFF. The CDR3, as DNA: TGTGCCAGCAGCCGCGGGCGGGGGGCCTACAATGAGCAGTTCTTC. The chain joins TRBV14 to TRBJ2-1; 8 nucleotides align to TRBD2. Germline CDR1 reads SGHDN; CDR2 reads FVKESK. V was pared by 4 bases and J by 2 bases, with 4 bases of the junction left unmatched. The CDR3 length is 15 residues.

This clone occurred a few times. V is TRBV27 and J is TRBJ1-6; possible D gene TRBD1, 6 bases. The V gene lost 5 bases and the J gene lost 7 bases, with 12 bases spanning the gap. CDR1 and CDR2 from the germline V gene are MNHEY and SMNVEV (reference sequence). This CDR3 is 14 amino acids long. For the CDR3, the DNA is TGTGCCAGCAGTATAAGACAGGTGAATTCACCCCTCCACTTT. As protein: CASSIRQVNSPLHF.

This chain connects TRBV9 to TRBJ2-1, with D perhaps matching TRBD1 (5 bases). Germline-derived CDR1 and CDR2 are SGDLS and YYNGEE. The ends were cut back, 0 bases at V and 8 bases at J, with 9 bases in the middle. The CDR3 has 13 residues. The chain's CDR3 is CASSVAGFHEQFF. The CDR3 nucleotides are TGTGCCAGCAGCGTAGCAGGGTTCCATGAGCAGTTCTTC. Full variable domain (outside the CDR3, taken from reference TRBV9 and TRBJ2-1): DSGVTQTPKHLITATGQRVTLRCSPRSGDLSVYWYQQSLDQGLQFLIQYYNGEERAKGNILERFSAQQFPDLHSELNLSSLELGDSALYFCASSVAGFHEQFFGPGTRLTVL.

The chain has TRBV5-1 and TRBJ1-5, with TRBD1 matching over 7 bases. J was trimmed by 4 bases and V by 2 bases; bases with no gene match: 3. CDR1 and CDR2 from the germline V gene are SGHRS and YFSETQ. This CDR3 comprises 14 residues. Written as DNA, the CDR3 is TGCGCCAGCAGCTTCGGGACAGAAAATCAGCCCCAGCATTTT. Translated: CASSFGTENQPQHF. The full variable domain, rest sourced from reference TRBV5-1 and TRBJ1-5, is KAGVTQTPRYLIKTRGQQVTLSCSPISGHRSVSWYQQTPGQGLQFLFEYFSETQRNKGNFPGRFSGRQFSNSRSEMNVSTLELGDSALYLCASSFGTENQPQHFGDGTRLSIL.

The chain employs TRBV28 and TRBJ2-1; 13 bases agree with TRBD2. The CDR3 loop spans 16 amino acids. J lost 4 bases, V lost 5 bases, and 5 bases had no gene match. Germline CDR1 reads MDHEN; CDR2 reads SYDVKM. CDR3 sequence (DNA): TGTGCCAGCAGTGTCCCGGGACTAGCGGGATACAATGAGCAGTTCTTC. It specifies CASSVPGLAGYNEQFF. Based on the CDR3 plus reference TRBV28 and TRBJ2-1, the full variable domain is DVKVTQSSRYLVKRTGEKVFLECVQDMDHENMFWYRQDPGLGLRLIYFSYDVKMKEKGDIPEGYSVSREKKERFSLILESASTNQTSMYLCASSVPGLAGYNEQFFGPGTRLTVL.

The chain combines TRBV24-1 with TRBJ2-7, with 8 bases matching TRBD1. V lost 5 bases and J lost 6; bases outside the gene matches: 5. The CDR3 is 13 amino acids. The germline CDR1 and CDR2 sequences are KGHDR and SFDVKD. In DNA, the CDR3 is TGTGCCACCAGTGGTCCCGGGACAGGCGAGCAGTACTTC. Encoded protein: CATSGPGTGEQYF.

The chain carries TRBV9 and TRBJ2-5, with D possibly matching TRBD1 (7 bases). Trimming removed 5 bases at V and 4 bases at J, with 21 bases between. Germline lookup yields CDR1 SGDLS and CDR2 YYNGEE. The CDR3 extends over 16 amino acids. For the CDR3, the DNA is TGTGCCAGCAGTTATGCTGACAGGGAGGAGGGAGAGACCCAGTACTTC. It yields the protein CASSYADREEGETQYF.

The chain is built from TRBV9 and TRBJ2-7; 11 bases are a match to TRBD2. V lost 0 bases, J lost 3 bases, and 5 bases stayed unmatched. The CDR3 has 16 amino acids. Germline V CDR1 and CDR2: SGDLS, YYNGEE. CDR3 in DNA: TGTGCCAGCAGCGTAGAGGGGACTAGCGGCGTCTACGAGCAGTACTTC. It encodes CASSVEGTSGVYEQYF.

The rearrangement uses TRBV4-3 and TRBJ1-2, with a weak D call TRBD1 (5 bases). CDR1 and CDR2 from the germline V gene are LGHNA and YSLEER. The CDR3 length is 17 residues. V was shortened by 0 bases and J by 4 bases, with 18 bases between the two germline ends. The CDR3 coding sequence is TGCGCCAGCAGCCAAGATTTTCAGGGAACTTCGGGCTATGGCTACACCTTC. Translation gives CASSQDFQGTSGYGYTF.

The V and J genes are TRBV6-6 and TRBJ2-7, with D maybe TRBD1 (7 bases). CDR3 size: 15 residues. V lost 6 bases, J lost 4 bases, and 19 bases lay in between. Germline V CDR1 and CDR2: MNHNY, SVGAGI (reference sequence). CDR3 bases: TGTGCCAGCAGCCCAAAGACAGGGAGGTATTACGAGCAGTACTTC. As protein: CASSPKTGRYYEQYF.